This record concerns one T cell receptor beta chain sequence. What it binds is not known. Profiling that covered TCR beta VDJ and CDR3 relied on genomic DNA as its template. Using its own MiXCR run on the reads, TCRdb lists one record per CDR3 protein. The sample has around 200,000 distinct CDR3 sequences, less than 65% seen once. The data were obtained in a study of CD8+CD57+ T cells in acquired aplastic anemia. Study details: When averaged, DNA from sorted CD4+ and CD8+ cells came to approximately 3.2 ug. Roughly 11 million reads were obtained on average for healthy donor CD4+ cells. General study findings and limits: The same twenty-nine CD8+ CDR3 sequences occurred in patients and in controls. For CD8+ Simpson's diversity, patients and controls showed no significant difference.

V lost 7 bases, J lost 5 bases, and 11 bases lay in between. The length of the CDR3 is 13 residues. The germline V gene has CDR1 WSHSY and CDR2 SAAADI. The clonotype comes from a human donor in good health, serving as a control. The chain is built from TRBV10-2 and TRBJ2-2; possible D gene TRBD2, 6 bases. Material: sorted CD4+, CD8+, or CD8+CD57+ T cells (not recorded which) from PBMCs. The CDR3 sequence: CASNAGGTGELFF. DNA of the CDR3: TGCGCCAGCAACGCCGGGGGAACCGGGGAGCTGTTTTTT.